This T cell receptor (beta chain) was captured by sequencing in a study of T cell responses to AZD1222 COVID-19 vaccine. Notes on the study in general: Just 6 or 7 people given AZD1222 tested seropositive at baseline. The donor group comprised mostly white British people and more females; the analysis possibly underestimated clonal diversity.

Between the trimmed V and J ends, which lost 6 bases and 5 bases, there was a span of 10 bases. Germline-derived CDR1 and CDR2 are SGHAT and FQNNGV. This CDR3 is 13 amino acids long. Remarks on this clone: Its antigen is unidentified.

Libraries were prepared by immunoSEQ multiplex PCR; TCRdb keeps only in-frame clonotypes and omits some of them. The sample includes about 76,000 clones, 65% to 80% of them seen just once. Sample: peripheral blood, taken 28 days after the second dose of the MenACWY control vaccine. This receptor was obtained from an adult who received the MenACWY meningococcal vaccine as a control. The chain uses TRBV11-2 and TRBJ2-2; no clear D. CDR3 bases: TGTGCCAGCAGGAGGTTGCTGACCGGGGAGCTGTTTTTT. As protein: CASRRLLTGELFF.